A single T cell receptor beta chain is shown here with its context. This clonotype was seen at least ten times. The antigen it recognizes is unknown. No per-base quality is available; no much larger clone lies one base away. The library came from multiplex PCR. The reads were generated on an Illumina HiSeq 4000. iRepertoire HTBI primers and Arm-PCR amplification of CDR3 regions were used to construct TCR beta libraries. PCR products were gel purified before sequencing. For the original study's pipeline: Gene usage analysis of CDR3 amino acid clonotypes used the roughly 62 TRBV and 14 to 15 TRBJ segments found across samples. Filtered high-quality paired reads were merged into contigs using COPE and FqMerger. Contigs were aligned with BLAST to IMGT TRBV, TRBD and TRBJ reference genes, and CDR3 was defined per IMGT. Highly expanded clones were defined as clonotypes with a frequency above 0.1%. Shannon entropy served as the measure of repertoire diversity, while the Gini coefficient captured V-J evenness. A clonotype found in more than one individual was treated as public. In-frame beta chains were kept once TCRdb had trimmed the public reads at Q25 with fastp and called clones with MiXCR. Identical CDR3 protein sequences are pooled into one entry, listed with their most common genes and DNA. What appears here as the V and J calls and clone size reflects TCRdb's work, not the paper's. This sample comprises 450,000 to 600,000 distinct CDR3 sequences, around 16% of them detected only once. The ten top clones hold 9% to 15% of the sample.

Looking up the germline V gene yields CDR1 MDHEN and CDR2 SYDVKM. From the cysteine up to the phenylalanine, the CDR3 has a length of 16 residues. The read is trimmed to its CDR3 DNA, 48 bases read in frame from base 1. The germline V end is reduced by 4 bases and the J end by 2 bases; junction bases left unmatched: 9. This record comes from a study of regulatory T cells in long-lasting Graves disease (dated by TCRdb to the early 2020s). Describing the broader study: Patients with newly diagnosed Graves' disease had been on antithyroid drugs for under 3 months. TCR sequencing covered some 13 persistent and 20 or so newly diagnosed Graves' disease patients, some 33 samples in total. Persistent Graves' disease patients were compared with newly diagnosed Graves' disease patients by peripheral blood TCR sequencing and RNA sequencing. The study took place in China and was registered as a clinical trial. What the authors observed across the whole study: The small sample size was acknowledged by the authors as a limitation that may reduce accuracy. Persistent patients shared more public clonotypes among themselves (around 3,000) than newly diagnosed patients did (over 900). Compared with newly diagnosed patients, patients with persistent Graves' disease had lower TCR Shannon entropy and fewer highly expanded clones, which suggests clonal expansion. Peripheral blood alone was examined, since thyroid tissue, which constituted the primary lesion, could not be accessed. Only the TCR beta chain was sequenced and analyzed. Persistent disease showed preferential use of TRBV28, TRBJ1-2 and TRBJ2-5, whereas newly diagnosed disease favored TRBV20-1 and TRBJ2-1.

The meaning of the sample's time point label: newly diagnosed GD, antithyroid drugs for less than 3 months. For both TCR sequencing and RNA sequencing, RNA was extracted from PBMCs using TRIzol. The diagnosis of Graves' disease was made according to American Thyroid Association guidelines. Recruitment of patients was carried out at an endocrinology department in Xi'an, China. Each patient gave approximately 9.7 milliliters of peripheral blood, collected in an EDTA anticoagulant tube. PBMCs were isolated by Ficoll Paque Plus density gradient separation without further T cell sorting. An Agilent 2100 Bioanalyzer and agarose gel were used to assess RNA quality, and a NanoDrop 2000 was used to measure RNA concentration. These data were likewise used in another study, on T cells in Graves' hyperthyroidism and ophthalmopathy. That second report states: Stable Graves' hyperthyroidism was defined as the absence of progression to ophthalmopathy over 18 months of follow-up. Hyperthyroidism patients were newly diagnosed, had a disease duration of under 2 months, and were aged 18 to 65 years. Patients with uncontrolled infections, other autoimmune diseases, pregnancy or lactation were excluded. Diagnoses relied on clinical symptoms, serum thyroxine and TRAb, thyroid ultrasound and orbital computed tomography. A first-round RT-PCR of the TCR CDR3 used the HTBI primer set with the Qiagen OneStep RT-PCR kit. Blood samples also contained most of the expanded thyroid clonotypes (frequency above 0.001), which suggests that blood repertoires may reflect thyroid immune responses. Ophthalmopathy was separated from stable hyperthyroidism by a 13 V-J signature model, with 85% to 90% sensitivity and about 81% specificity obtained in cross-validation and 80%/75% obtained in testing. During validation, the model predicted progression to ophthalmopathy a median of approximately 6 months ahead of onset, with around 70% sensitivity and 72.22% specificity. A discovery cohort of about 100 patients, roughly 43 with Graves' ophthalmopathy and about 58 with stable Graves' hyperthyroidism, was used to find distinguishing TCR V-J signatures. Prospective prediction of ophthalmopathy was tested in an independent validation cohort of 18 to 20 hyperthyroidism patients and 17 patients who later progressed to ophthalmopathy. The 85 to 100 discovery patients were randomly split 7:3 into training and test sets. The study also compared thyroid tissue and blood T-cell repertoires from over 5 Graves' hyperthyroidism patients. Once sampling was done, hyperthyroidism patients were given methimazole at a starting dose of 30 mg daily, whereas ophthalmopathy patients were given high-dose intravenous methylprednisolone. Libraries were constructed in a second round of multiplex PCR, after which size selection and purification were carried out. Libraries were sequenced paired-end with 100 bp reads on an Illumina HiSeq2000. SOAPnuke was used to process the raw data, removing reads that contained adapters or uncalled bases, had a mean Phred below 15, or lacked an exact match to the constant primer or identifier. High-quality paired reads were merged with COPE v1.2.5, and unique nucleotide sequences were defined as clonotypes. Clonotypes were aligned to IMGT TRBV, TRBD and TRBJ reference segments using MiTCR v1.1. Only V-J combinations with frequency above 0.0001, covering about 99% of repertoires, were analysed. The TCS score was defined as F50 (clonal expansion) divided by E x V (chaos), with BLOSUM62-based TCRdist calculated between CDR3 peptides within each V-J. Welch's t-statistics and random forest reduced around 550 V-J features to roughly 13, which were used in a naive Bayes classifier (R e1071). No statistical method was used to fix the sample size in advance, and group allocation was not hidden from the investigators. According to the paper, TCR Vbeta CDR3 sequencing was carried out on more than 120 peripheral blood samples, which came from under 50 ophthalmopathy, around 74 hyperthyroidism and roughly 17 progressor patients.

The specimen was peripheral blood mononuclear cells (PBMCs), collected at new diagnosis, from a patient treated with antithyroid drugs. This chain is built from TRBV28 and TRBJ2-7; 9 central nucleotides agree with TRBD1. This sequence was found in a man aged 35 to 55 with Graves disease. Donor details come from another sample of the same person, matched by shared clones. In nucleotide form, the sequence is TGTGCCAGCAGTTCGCCCGGGACAGGGTCAACCTACGAGCAGTACTTC. This yields the protein CASSSPGTGSTYEQYF. The CDR3 plus the reference TRBV28 and TRBJ2-7 genes for the other parts give the full variable domain: DVKVTQSSRYLVKRTGEKVFLECVQDMDHENMFWYRQDPGLGLRLIYFSYDVKMKEKGDIPEGYSVSREKKERFSLILESASTNQTSMYLCASSSPGTGSTYEQYFGPGTRLTVT.